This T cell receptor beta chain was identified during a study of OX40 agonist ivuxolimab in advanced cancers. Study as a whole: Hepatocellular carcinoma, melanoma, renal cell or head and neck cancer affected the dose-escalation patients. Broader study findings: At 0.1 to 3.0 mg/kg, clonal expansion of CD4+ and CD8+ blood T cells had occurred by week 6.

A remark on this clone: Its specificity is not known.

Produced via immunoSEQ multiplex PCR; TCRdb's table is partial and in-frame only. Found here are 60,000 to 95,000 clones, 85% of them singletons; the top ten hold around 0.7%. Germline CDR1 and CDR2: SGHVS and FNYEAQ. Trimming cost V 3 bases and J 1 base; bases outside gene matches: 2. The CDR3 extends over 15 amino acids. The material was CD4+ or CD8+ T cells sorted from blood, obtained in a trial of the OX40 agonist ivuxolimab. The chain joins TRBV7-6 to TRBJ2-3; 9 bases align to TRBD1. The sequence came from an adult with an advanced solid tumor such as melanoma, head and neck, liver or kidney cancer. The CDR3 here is CASSLRTGGTDTQYF. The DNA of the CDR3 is TGTGCCAGCAGCTTGAGGACAGGGGGCACAGATACGCAGTATTTT.